This T cell receptor beta chain stems from a study of shared clonotypes between healthy human individuals. With regard to this clone: Its antigen remains unknown.

The CDR3 totals 13 residues. The germline V gene encodes CDR1 SQVTM and CDR2 ANQGSEA. Trimming stripped 0 bases from V and 9 bases from J, with 14 bases between. Broader study findings: Investigators expected sequencing depth to affect clonotype sharing among donors. The diversity represented, both genetic and in exposure history, was limited by few donors.

Profiling relied on immunoSEQ multiplex PCR, and the TCRdb table lists in-frame clones only, not all of them. This sample has about 490,000 clones, with 79% found just once. The chain uses TRBV29-1 and TRBJ1-1, with no clear D. The sample was PBMCs. This sequence was found in a woman aged 40 to 50 in good health. Some clones in this sample may be carry-over from other donors' samples. In DNA form, the CDR3 reads TGCAGCGTTGAAGAGGTATCGGGTGCTCAAGCTTTCTTT. Translation: CSVEEVSGAQAFF. Full variable domain (missing parts from reference TRBV29-1 and TRBJ1-1): SAVISQKPSRDICQRGTSLTIQCQVDSQVTMMFWYRQQPGQSLTLIATANQGSEATYESGFVIDKFPISRPNLTFSTLTVSNMSPEDSSIYLCSVEEVSGAQAFFGQGTRLTVV.